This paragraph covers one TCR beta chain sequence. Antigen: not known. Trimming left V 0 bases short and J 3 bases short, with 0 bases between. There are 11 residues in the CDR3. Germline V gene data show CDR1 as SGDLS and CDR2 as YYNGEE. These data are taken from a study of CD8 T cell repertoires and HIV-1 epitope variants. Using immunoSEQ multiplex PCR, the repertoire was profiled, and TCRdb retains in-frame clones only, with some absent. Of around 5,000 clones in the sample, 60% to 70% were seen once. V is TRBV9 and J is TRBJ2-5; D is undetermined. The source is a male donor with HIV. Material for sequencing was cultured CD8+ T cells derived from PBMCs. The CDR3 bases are TGTGCCAGCAGCGTAGAAGAGACCCAGTACTTC. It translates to CASSVEETQYF.